This T cell receptor beta chain was recovered during a study of post-analysis software for immune sequencing data. Regarding the study as a whole: Patients with multiple sclerosis recorded significantly lower normalized Chao1 diversity than controls, the study found. TRBV5-6, TRBV5-1 and TRBV20-1 belonged to a set of roughly 5 TRBV segments that were more frequent in patients than controls.

TCR beta cDNA libraries had unique molecular identifiers. One entry per CDR3 protein results from TCRdb running MiXCR on the PCR reads. The data show roughly 600,000 distinct CDR3 sequences, roughly 40% seen once. The CDR3 has 13 residues. Per the germline V gene, CDR1 is ENHRY and CDR2 is SYGVKD. The sample holds one count of this clonotype. What it binds is not known. The chain recombines TRBV10-3 with TRBJ2-7; 9 bases match TRBD1. The DNA end is more similar to TRBJ2-5, so the J call may be wrong. Sample: blood. This sequence originates from a girl under 18 with multiple sclerosis. The CDR3, as DNA: TGTGCCATCAAGACAGGGGGCCAAGAGACCCAGTACTTC. It specifies CAIKTGGQETQYF.